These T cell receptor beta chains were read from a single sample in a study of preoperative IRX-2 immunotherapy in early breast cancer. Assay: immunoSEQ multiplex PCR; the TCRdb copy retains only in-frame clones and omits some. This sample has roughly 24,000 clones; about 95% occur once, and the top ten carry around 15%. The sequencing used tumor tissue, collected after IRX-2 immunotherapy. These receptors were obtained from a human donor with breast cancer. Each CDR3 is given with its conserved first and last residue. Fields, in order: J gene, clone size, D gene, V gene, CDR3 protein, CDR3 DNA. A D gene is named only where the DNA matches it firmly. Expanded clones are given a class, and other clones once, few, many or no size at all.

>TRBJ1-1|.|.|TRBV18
CASSPQDARMNTEAFF
TGTGCCAGCTCACCACAAGATGCAAGAATGAACACTGAAGCTTTCTTT
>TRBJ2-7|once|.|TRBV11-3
CASSWEASYEQYF
TGTGCCAGCAGCTGGGAGGCCTCCTACGAGCAGTACTTC
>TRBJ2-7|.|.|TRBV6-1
CASSDQGVGEGEAYEQYF
TGTGCCAGCAGTGATCAAGGCGTGGGCGAGGGGGAGGCCTACGAGCAGTACTTC
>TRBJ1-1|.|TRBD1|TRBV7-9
CASSLPGQGSRVGNTEAFF
TGTGCCAGCAGCTTACCGGGACAGGGGTCCAGGGTGGGGAACACTGAAGCTTTCTTT
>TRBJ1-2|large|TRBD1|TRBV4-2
CASSQTGGRDGYTF
TGTGCCAGCAGCCAGACAGGGGGCCGAGATGGCTACACCTTC
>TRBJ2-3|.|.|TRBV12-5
CASGLIGTLTDTQYF
TGTGCTAGTGGTTTGATCGGAACCCTCACAGATACGCAGTATTTT
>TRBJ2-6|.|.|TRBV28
CASSPTRYGANVLTF
TGTGCCAGCAGTCCGACTAGGTACGGGGCCAACGTCCTGACTTTC
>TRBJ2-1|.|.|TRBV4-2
CASSQERGGGQNEQFF
TGTGCCAGCAGCCAAGAACGCGGTGGGGGCCAGAATGAGCAGTTCTTC
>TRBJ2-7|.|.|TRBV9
CASSVGGGFYEQYF
TGTGCCAGCAGCGTAGGCGGGGGCTTCTACGAGCAGTACTTC
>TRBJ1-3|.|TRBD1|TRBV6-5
CASSYSRTGTGNTIYF
TGTGCCAGCAGTTACTCGAGGACAGGGACGGGAAACACCATATATTTT
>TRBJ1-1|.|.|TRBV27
CASTTSPNTEAFF
TGTGCCAGCACAACTTCGCCCAACACTGAAGCTTTCTTT
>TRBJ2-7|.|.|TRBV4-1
CASSSPGRELYEQYF
TGCGCCAGCAGCTCCCCAGGAAGGGAACTCTACGAGCAGTACTTC
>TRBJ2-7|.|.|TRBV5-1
CASSRTPFESSYEQYF
TGCGCCAGCAGCCGAACCCCTTTTGAGAGCTCCTACGAGCAGTACTTC
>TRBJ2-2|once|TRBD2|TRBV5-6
CASSLGLAGATNTGELFF
TGTGCCAGCAGCCTTGGACTAGCGGGAGCCACGAACACCGGGGAGCTGTTTTTT